The 10 T cell receptor beta chains reported below all come from one sample, sequenced in a study of T cell changes during pregnancy in multiple sclerosis. Generated by immunoSEQ multiplex PCR, the TCRdb table keeps only in-frame clones and is missing some. Among tens of thousands of clones, 91% were seen once, and the ten largest hold approximately 0.71%. The sample in question was peripheral blood, obtained in the third trimester of pregnancy. Receptors were obtained from a female donor in good health, enrolled as a control in a pregnancy study.

The rearrangement links TRBV5-4 to TRBJ1-2; maybe TRBD1 (6 bases). This CDR3 is built from 14 residues. V gave up 0 bases and J gave up 2 bases, with 8 bases separating them. The germline CDR1 and CDR2 sequences are SGHNT and YYREEE (reference sequence). In DNA, the CDR3 is TGTGCCAGCAGCTTGGTAGGACAGAACTATGGCTACACCTTC. This gives the protein CASSLVGQNYGYTF.

The J gene is TRBJ2-1, the V gene TRBV7-2; 9 nucleotides match TRBD2. The length of the CDR3 is 14 residues. Germline V CDR1 and CDR2: SGHTA, FQGNSA. V gave up 3 bases and J gave up 4 bases; unmatched junction bases: 1. The CDR3: CASSFAGGYNEQFF. In DNA, the CDR3 is TGTGCCAGCAGCTTTGCGGGAGGGTACAATGAGCAGTTCTTC.

The V and J genes are TRBV5-1 and TRBJ2-1; 8 nucleotides line up with TRBD1. This CDR3 region has 13 residues. Germline CDR1 and CDR2: SGHRS and YFSETQ. V lost 4 bases and J lost 8; bases outside the gene matches: 5. In DNA, the CDR3 is TGCGCCAGCAGCCAGGACAGGGAATATGAGCAGTTCTTC. It codes for CASSQDREYEQFF.

The V gene is TRBV9, the J gene TRBJ2-1; maybe TRBD1 (5 bases). This CDR3 has 15 residues. V dropped 3 bases and J dropped 3 bases, with 13 bases sitting between them. Germline V gene lookup returns CDR1 SGDLS and CDR2 YYNGEE. Here the CDR3 DNA reads TGTGCCAGCAGCGCCGCCCCCAGGGACTACAATGAGCAGTTCTTC. Amino acids: CASSAAPRDYNEQFF. Full variable domain (rest looked up from reference TRBV9 and TRBJ2-1): DSGVTQTPKHLITATGQRVTLRCSPRSGDLSVYWYQQSLDQGLQFLIQYYNGEERAKGNILERFSAQQFPDLHSELNLSSLELGDSALYFCASSAAPRDYNEQFFGPGTRLTVL.

J is TRBJ1-2 and V is TRBV21-1; the DNA was not compared with TRBD1, the D call given in the table. TRBV21-1 is a documented pseudogene. There are 15 residues in the CDR3. The DNA for the CDR3 is TGTGCCAGCAGCTCAAGGGGGACAGGGAAGTATGGCTACACCTTC. This gives the protein CASSSRGTGKYGYTF.

The CDR3 spells CASSLAAEQFF. The CDR3 region has the DNA TGTGCCAGCAGTCTAGCGGCTGAGCAGTTCTTC. V is TRBV6-5 and J is TRBJ2-1; 7 nucleotides line up with TRBD2. V lost 5 bases, J lost 9 bases, and 1 base stayed unmatched. The germline gives CDR1 MNHEY, CDR2 SVGAGI. CDR3 size: 11 residues.

The table lists this clone with a few counts. The chain has TRBV27 and TRBJ1-4; D is undetermined. Trimming took off 4 bases at V and 0 bases at J, with 9 bases between the two ends. This CDR3 has 15 residues. The germline gives CDR1 MNHEY, CDR2 SMNVEV (reference sequence). The CDR3 reads CASSWSQTTNEKLFF. In DNA form, the CDR3 reads TGTGCCAGCAGTTGGTCTCAGACAACTAATGAAAAACTGTTTTTT.

V and J are TRBV27 and TRBJ1-1, with a tentative D call TRBD1 (6 bases). Trimming took off 1 base at V and 4 bases at J, with 16 bases between the two ends. CDR1 is MNHEY, CDR2 SMNVEV, per germline (reference sequence). The CDR3 is made up of 16 amino acids. The CDR3: CASSLFQGWRATEAFF. In nucleotides, the CDR3 is TGTGCCAGCAGTTTATTCCAGGGGTGGAGAGCCACTGAAGCTTTCTTT.

V usage is TRBV5-8 and J usage is TRBJ2-4; D uncertain. CDR1 and CDR2 (germline): SGHTS, YDEGEE. The CDR3 spans 16 residues. The V gene lost 1 base and the J gene lost 2 bases, with 13 bases spanning the gap. This chain's CDR3 is CASSLPGVRTKNIQYF. The DNA of the CDR3 is TGTGCCAGCAGCTTGCCCGGAGTTCGGACCAAAAACATTCAGTACTTC.

The chain recombines TRBV19 with TRBJ2-1; TRBD1 might be the D (7 bases). V was trimmed by 3 bases and J by 7 bases, leaving 19 bases between them. This CDR3 spans 16 amino acids. CDR1 is LNHDA, CDR2 SQIVND, per germline (reference sequence). The CDR3 sequence: CASSMGDRARGNEQFF. DNA for the CDR3: TGTGCCAGTAGTATGGGCGACAGGGCCCGGGGGAATGAGCAGTTCTTC.